This T cell receptor (beta chain) was sequenced during a study of T cell responses to AZD1222 COVID-19 vaccine. CDR3 length: 16 amino acids. Germline-derived CDR1 and CDR2 are PRHDT and FYEKMQ (reference sequence). Deletions cut 2 bases from V and 7 bases from J, with 20 bases between. Profiled with immunoSEQ multiplex PCR; TCRdb holds only in-frame clones, not every one. The sample holds around 180,000 clones, approximately 94% seen once. The V and J genes are TRBV13 and TRBJ1-2; D unresolved. The sequence derives from an adult who received the AZD1222 COVID-19 vaccine. Sequences were derived from peripheral blood, sampled 28 days after the second AZD1222 dose. CDR3 amino acids: CASSLNRGRWSGGYTF. CDR3 DNA: TGTGCCAGCAGCTTAAATCGAGGTCGGTGGTCGGGTGGCTACACCTTC.